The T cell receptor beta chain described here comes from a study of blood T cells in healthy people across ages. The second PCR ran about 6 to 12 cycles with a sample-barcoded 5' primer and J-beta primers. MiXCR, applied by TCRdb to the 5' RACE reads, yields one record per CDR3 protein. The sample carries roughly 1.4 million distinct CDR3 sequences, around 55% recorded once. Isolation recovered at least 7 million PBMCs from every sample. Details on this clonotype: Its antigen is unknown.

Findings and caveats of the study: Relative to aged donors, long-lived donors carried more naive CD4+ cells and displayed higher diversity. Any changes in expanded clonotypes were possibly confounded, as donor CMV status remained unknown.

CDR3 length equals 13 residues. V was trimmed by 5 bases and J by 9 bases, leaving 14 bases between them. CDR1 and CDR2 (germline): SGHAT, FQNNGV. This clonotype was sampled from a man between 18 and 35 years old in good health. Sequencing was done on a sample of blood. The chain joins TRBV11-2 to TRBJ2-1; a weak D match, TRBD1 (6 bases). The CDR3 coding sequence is TGTGCCAGCAGCACCGGGCCCAGGGGTGAGCAGTTCTTC. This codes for CASSTGPRGEQFF.